This T cell receptor beta chain derives from a study of multiple sclerosis patients with progressive multifocal leukoencephalopathy. Time point described: about a year of natalizumab therapy. Using immunoSEQ multiplex PCR, the repertoire was profiled, and TCRdb retains in-frame clones only, with some absent. The sample contains about 25,000 clones, approximately 89% of which appear only once. With respect to this clone: The antigen is not known.

The germline V and J ends were trimmed by 5 bases and 3 bases, with 12 bases remaining between them. Per the germline V gene, CDR1 is SGHDN and CDR2 is FVKESK. This CDR3 contains 14 residues. General study points: At PML onset, no shared TRBV or TRBJ gene usage was seen.

The chain is built from TRBV14 and TRBJ2-3; D is perhaps TRBD2 (5 bases). The sample was PBMCs, taken from a patient treated with natalizumab. The TCR originated in a man in his thirties or forties with multiple sclerosis. The CDR3 DNA reads as TGTGCCAGCAGCGAACTAGAGAGAACAGATACGCAGTATTTT. It codes for CASSELERTDTQYF.